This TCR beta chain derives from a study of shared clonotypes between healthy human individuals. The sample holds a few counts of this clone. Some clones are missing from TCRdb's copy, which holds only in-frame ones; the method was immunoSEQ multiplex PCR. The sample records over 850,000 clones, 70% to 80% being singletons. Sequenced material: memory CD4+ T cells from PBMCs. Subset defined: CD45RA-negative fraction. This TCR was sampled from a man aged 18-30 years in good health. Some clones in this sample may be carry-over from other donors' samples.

As DNA, the CDR3 is TGTGCCATCAGTCATGGGGGGGAAAACAATGAGCAGTTCTTC. Translation gives CAISHGGENNEQFF. V gene TRBV10-3 combines with J gene TRBJ2-1, with 7 bases matching TRBD2. Germline lookup yields CDR1 ENHRY and CDR2 SYGVKD. The CDR3 is 14 amino acids. After removal of 5 bases from V and 5 bases from J, the junction contained 6 bases not matched to a gene.